Below, 26 T cell receptor beta chains from the same sample are listed, as sequenced in a study of cytomegalovirus exposure and HLA in healthy donors. PCR used 60 Vbeta primers and 13 Jbeta primers. Clones were read by immunoSEQ multiplex PCR, and TCRdb kept only the in-frame ones, dropping some. The sample yields 55,000 to 85,000 clones, about 60% seen once. Sequencing input: PBMCs. These receptor sequences come from a woman aged 50 to 60 in good health and CMV-seronegative.

The chain has TRBV7-6 and TRBJ2-2, with a possible D match to TRBD1 (6 bases). Germline-derived CDR1 and CDR2 are SGHVS and FNYEAQ. Trimming cost V 4 bases and J 6 bases, with 18 bases left between them. The CDR3 runs to 16 residues. Written as DNA, the CDR3 is TGTGCCAGCAGCTCTCAGGGGAAATTATCGGCCGGGGAGCTGTTTTTT. It specifies CASSSQGKLSAGELFF.

This chain joins TRBV7-3 and TRBJ1-1, with D hard to call. With 5 bases removed from V and 0 bases from J, the gap between germline ends came to 7 bases. The germline gives CDR1 SGHTA, CDR2 FQGTGA. The CDR3 is 13 residues long. CDR3 in amino acids: CASSALVNTEAFF. The CDR3 DNA reads TGTGCCAGCAGCGCGCTGGTGAACACTGAAGCTTTCTTT.

With respect to this clone: Sequence at one end of the junction differs from germline and may be a read error. The chain carries TRBV7-9 and TRBJ1-1; tentatively, D is TRBD1 (5 bases). The CDR3 is 12 amino acids. Germline V gene sequence: CDR1 SEHNR, CDR2 FQNEAQ (reference sequence). The CDR3 DNA is TGTGCCCAGGACACGCCTTACACTGAAACTTTCTTT. Translated: CAQDTPYTETFF.

The V gene is TRBV6-6, the J gene TRBJ1-5; D is undetermined. V lost 6 bases and J lost 5, with 14 bases in between. This CDR3 is 14 amino acids long. Germline lookup yields CDR1 MNHNY and CDR2 SVGAGI (reference sequence). The CDR3 loop reads CASSDTSFDQPQHF. The CDR3 DNA follows: TGTGCCAGCAGCGATACAAGTTTCGATCAGCCCCAGCATTTT.

The chain joins TRBV7-9 to TRBJ2-1; D uncertain. Trimming took 5 bases from V and 8 from J, leaving 7 bases between them. The V gene's germline CDR1 is SEHNR and CDR2 FQNEAQ (reference sequence). The CDR3 is 11 amino acids. The CDR3 DNA reads TGTGCCAGCAGCCCTTATTATGAGCAGTTCTTC. Encoded protein: CASSPYYEQFF.

This sequence joins TRBV2 and TRBJ1-1; the match to TRBD1 covers 7 bases. V was pared by 10 bases and J by 4 bases, with 6 bases of the junction left unmatched. This CDR3 contains 12 residues. CDR1 is SNHLY, CDR2 FYNNEI, per germline. CDR3 nucleotides: TGTGCCATCAACAGGGGAGGCACTGAAGCTTTCTTT. Its translation is CAINRGGTEAFF.

CDR3 coding DNA: TGTGCCAGCAGTCCCCAGGGGTTGGGCAATCAGCCCCAGCATTTT. Amino acid sequence: CASSPQGLGNQPQHF. This chain connects TRBV28 to TRBJ1-5, with D maybe TRBD1 (6 bases). The V end lost 5 bases, the J end lost 2 bases, and 13 bases lay between the germline ends. Germline assignment: CDR1 MDHEN and CDR2 SYDVKM. CDR3 length: 15 amino acids.

The chain employs TRBV5-1 and TRBJ2-1; 10 bases agree with TRBD2. Germline values: CDR1 SGHRS, CDR2 YFSETQ. The CDR3 has 15 amino acids. V lost 5 bases and J lost 9; bases outside the gene matches: 11. The CDR3 is CASRPLAGVDSEQFF. CDR3 coding DNA: TGCGCCAGCAGACCCCTAGCGGGAGTGGATAGTGAGCAGTTCTTC. Variable domain in full (rest from reference TRBV5-1 and TRBJ2-1): KAGVTQTPRYLIKTRGQQVTLSCSPISGHRSVSWYQQTPGQGLQFLFEYFSETQRNKGNFPGRFSGRQFSNSRSEMNVSTLELGDSALYLCASRPLAGVDSEQFFGPGTRLTVL.

This clone was seen a handful of times. The chain employs TRBV4-2 and TRBJ2-1; 9 bases are a match to TRBD2. The trim removed 3 bases at V and 4 bases at J, leaving 7 bases unmatched. Germline V gene data show CDR1 as LGHNA and CDR2 as YNFKEQ. The CDR3 covers 16 residues. The CDR3 here is CASSQGTSGLYNEQFF. The DNA for the CDR3 is TGTGCCAGCAGCCAGGGTACTAGCGGGCTTTACAATGAGCAGTTCTTC.

The chain employs TRBV29-1 and TRBJ2-4, with a tentative D call TRBD2 (7 bases). CDR1 is SQVTM and CDR2 is ANQGSEA in the germline V gene. CDR3 size: 12 residues. V gave up 7 bases and J gave up 7 bases, with 14 bases separating them. CDR3 residues: CSAHREGNIQYF. Written as DNA, the CDR3 is TGCAGCGCTCACAGGGAGGGCAACATTCAGTACTTC.

This clone was observed a handful of times. The genes are TRBV28 and TRBJ1-3; 7 positions agree with TRBD1. Trimming cost V 4 bases and J 6 bases; bases outside gene matches: 6. Germline loops: CDR1 MDHEN, CDR2 SYDVKM. CDR3 size: 14 residues. The CDR3 nucleotides are TGTGCCAGCAGTTATGGGACAGATGCAAACACCATATATTTT. It is translated as CASSYGTDANTIYF.

The V and J genes are TRBV18 and TRBJ2-3; no definite D call. This CDR3 has 14 amino acids. CDR1 is KGHSH, CDR2 LQKENI, per germline. Trimming took 5 bases from V and 2 from J, leaving 11 bases between them. CDR3 protein: CASSGPDNTDTQYF. In nucleotides, the CDR3 is TGTGCCAGCTCAGGGCCAGACAACACAGATACGCAGTATTTT.

V gene TRBV28 combines with J gene TRBJ2-7, with D perhaps TRBD1 (5 bases). The CDR3 runs 16 residues. CDR1 is MDHEN, CDR2 SYDVKM, per germline. V was pared by 5 bases and J by 5 bases, with 22 bases between. The CDR3 nucleotides read TGTGCCAGCAGTGTGCTCACAGGTTCGTCGGTCCACGAGCAGTACTTC. It encodes CASSVLTGSSVHEQYF.

This chain joins TRBV6-5 and TRBJ1-1, with 10 bases that match TRBD1. The length of the CDR3 is 13 residues. Trimming removed 8 bases from V and 4 bases from J; junction bases left unmatched: 4. Germline lookup yields CDR1 MNHEY and CDR2 SVGAGI. CDR3 sequence: CASVRTGGTEAFF. CDR3 nucleotides: TGTGCCAGCGTCCGGACAGGGGGCACTGAAGCTTTCTTT.

The genes are TRBV2 and TRBJ1-1; D not certain. Trimming stripped 8 bases from V and 1 base from J, with 11 bases between. Germline loops: CDR1 SNHLY, CDR2 FYNNEI. The CDR3 has 13 amino acids. The CDR3 coding sequence is TGTGCCAGCTGTGCAGGATGGAACACTGAAGCTTTCTTT. Translating gives CASCAGWNTEAFF.

This clone occurred once. This chain connects TRBV11-3 to TRBJ2-1, with 7 bases fitting TRBD2. Germline V gives CDR1 SGHNT, CDR2 YENEEA. Losses at the gene ends were 0 bases for V and 6 bases for J; bases not matched to a gene: 14. This CDR3 is built from 18 residues. This CDR3 reads CASSLEGLGLAEFNEQFF. DNA of the CDR3: TGTGCCAGCAGCTTAGAGGGGTTGGGGCTAGCGGAGTTCAATGAGCAGTTCTTC. The complete variable domain, with remaining parts taken from reference TRBV11-3 and TRBJ2-1, reads EAGVVQSPRYKIIEKKQPVAFWCNPISGHNTLYWYLQNLGQGPELLIRYENEEAVDDSQLPKDRFSAERLKGVDSTLKIQPAELGDSAVYLCASSLEGLGLAEFNEQFFGPGTRLTVL.

There are a few counts of this clone. The chain uses TRBV30 and TRBJ2-7; 11 bases match TRBD2. The ends lost 2 bases at V and 7 bases at J; junction bases unmatched: 7. The germline CDR1 and CDR2 sequences are GTSNPN and SVGIG (reference sequence). This CDR3 is 14 amino acids long. DNA for the CDR3: TGTGCCTGGAGTTTACTAGCGGGAGTCGGTGAGCAGTACTTC. Its protein is CAWSLLAGVGEQYF.

This clone was observed a few times. The same CDR3 is also encoded by other DNA sequences in this sample. The chain uses TRBV5-4 and TRBJ2-7; no firm D call. CDR3 length: 13 amino acids. Germline V CDR1 and CDR2: SGHNT, YYREEE (reference sequence). Trimming took 0 bases from V and 4 from J, leaving 8 bases between them. The CDR3 region is CASSLDTSYEQYF. The CDR3 nucleotides read TGTGCCAGCAGCTTGGATACCAGTTACGAGCAGTACTTC.

This rearrangement joins TRBV2 to TRBJ1-4; D is unresolved. The germline V gene has CDR1 SNHLY and CDR2 FYNNEI. The length of the CDR3 is 15 residues. V dropped 3 bases and J dropped 4 bases, with 12 bases sitting between them. CDR3 in amino acids: CASSEVSGYNEKLFF. The CDR3 DNA reads TGTGCCAGCAGTGAGGTTAGCGGATATAATGAAAAACTGTTTTTT.

The J gene is TRBJ2-7, the V gene TRBV14; perhaps TRBD2 as D (6 bases). The V end was cut by 1 base, the J end by 4 bases, with 14 bases between. CDR1 is SGHDN and CDR2 is FVKESK in the germline V gene. The length of the CDR3 is 15 residues. CDR3 in amino acids: CASSQVGTGEYEQYF. DNA for the CDR3: TGTGCCAGCAGCCAAGTGGGGACTGGGGAGTACGAGCAGTACTTC. Full variable domain (missing parts from reference TRBV14 and TRBJ2-7): EAGVTQFPSHSVIEKGQTVTLRCDPISGHDNLYWYRRVMGKEIKFLLHFVKESKQDESGMPNNRFLAERTGGTYSTLKVQPAELEDSGVYFCASSQVGTGEYEQYFGPGTRLTVT.

J is TRBJ2-7 and V is TRBV5-1; 9 bases align to TRBD1. CDR3 length: 14 residues. Trimming took 4 bases from V and 3 from J; bases not matched to a gene: 5. The V gene's germline CDR1 is SGHRS and CDR2 YFSETQ. CDR3 in DNA: TGCGCCAGCAGCATAGGACAGGGGAGCTACGAGCAGTACTTC. As protein: CASSIGQGSYEQYF.

The chain is built from TRBV7-9 and TRBJ1-2, with D maybe TRBD1 (6 bases). V lost 9 bases and J 7 bases, leaving 18 bases between the germline ends. Germline V CDR1 and CDR2: SEHNR, FQNEAQ (reference sequence). The CDR3 totals 13 residues. The CDR3 DNA sequence: TGTGCCAGTATCGGACAGCCTATCGGTGGCTACACCTTC. This encodes CASIGQPIGGYTF.

This clone was seen only a few times. The chain is built from TRBV7-3 and TRBJ2-1, with TRBD1 matching over 7 bases. Trimming took 5 bases from V and 6 from J; bases not matched to a gene: 7. The CDR3 loop spans 14 amino acids. The germline V gene has CDR1 SGHTA and CDR2 FQGTGA. This CDR3 reads CASSRGDRANEQFF. The CDR3 DNA follows: TGTGCCAGCAGCCGAGGCGACAGGGCCAATGAGCAGTTCTTC.

The chain recombines TRBV2 with TRBJ2-2; maybe TRBD2 (6 bases). In germline, CDR1 is SNHLY, CDR2 FYNNEI. The CDR3 extends over 17 amino acids. V was pared by 1 base and J by 0 bases, with 12 bases between. CDR3 amino acids: CASSEVAGGTNTGELFF. CDR3 coding DNA: TGTGCCAGCAGTGAAGTGGCCGGGGGTACGAACACCGGGGAGCTGTTTTTT.

This chain uses TRBV4-2 with TRBJ2-4; TRBD2 aligns across 7 bases. Germline loops: CDR1 LGHNA, CDR2 YNFKEQ. J gave up 8 bases and V 4 bases, and 17 bases lay outside the gene matches. This CDR3 contains 17 residues. The DNA for the CDR3 is TGTGCCAGCAGCCTTTTTACCGGGCGGGAGTACGGTGACATTCAGTACTTC. Amino acid sequence: CASSLFTGREYGDIQYF.

The rearrangement links TRBV4-3 to TRBJ2-7, with D perhaps TRBD2 (5 bases). Germline CDR1 is LGHNA and CDR2 is YSLEER. V was shortened by 5 bases and J by 7 bases, with 18 bases between the two germline ends. The CDR3 loop spans 14 amino acids. This CDR3 is CASSFSGVGGEQYF. Written as DNA, the CDR3 is TGCGCCAGCAGCTTTAGTGGGGTCGGCGGGGAGCAGTACTTC.